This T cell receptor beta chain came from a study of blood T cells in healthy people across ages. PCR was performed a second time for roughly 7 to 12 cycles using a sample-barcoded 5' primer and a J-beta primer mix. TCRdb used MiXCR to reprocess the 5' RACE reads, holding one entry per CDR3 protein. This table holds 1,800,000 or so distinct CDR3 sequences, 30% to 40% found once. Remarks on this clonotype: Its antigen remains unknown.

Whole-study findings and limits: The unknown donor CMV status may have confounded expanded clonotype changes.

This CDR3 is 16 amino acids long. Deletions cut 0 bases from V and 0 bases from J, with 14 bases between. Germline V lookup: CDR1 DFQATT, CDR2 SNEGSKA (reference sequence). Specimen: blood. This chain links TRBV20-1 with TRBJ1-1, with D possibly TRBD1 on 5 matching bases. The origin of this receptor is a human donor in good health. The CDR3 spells CSARDLGRGVNTEAFF. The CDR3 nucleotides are TGCAGTGCTAGAGATCTCGGCAGAGGGGTGAACACTGAAGCTTTCTTT.